This T cell receptor beta chain was sequenced during a study of molecular identifiers for immune sequencing clone quantification. At the level of the study: Replicate runs used RNA from approximately 20,000 or 100,000 naive CD8 cells, which was split five ways into aliquots, and four of those aliquots were then sequenced.

It was with previously described methods and listed TCR primers that bulk TCR libraries were made. TCRdb re-called the PCR reads with MiXCR, one entry per CDR3 protein. The table records about 100,000 distinct CDR3 sequences, roughly a third of them present only once. Study-level points and caveats: Whereas naive cells kept under 1% of molecules in clones above 20 RNA copies, such clones held over 98% in effectors.

Ten or more counts support this clonotype. Antigen unknown. Deletions cut 3 bases from V and 1 base from J, with 12 bases between. The CDR3 loop spans 15 amino acids. The V gene's germline CDR1 is MDHEN and CDR2 SYDVKM. The chain is built from TRBV28 and TRBJ2-5; D remains ambiguous. This TCR was sampled from a human donor in good health. Some libraries in this study had Jurkat cell RNA spiked in. Sequenced input: naive CD8+ T cells from blood, with Jurkat cell RNA spiked in. Subset noted: FACS-sorted CD8+CD4-CCR7+CD45RA+ naive T cells. This CDR3 is CASSLPEQVQETQYF. As DNA, the CDR3 is TGTGCCAGCAGTTTGCCAGAACAAGTCCAAGAGACCCAGTACTTC.